The 5 T cell receptor beta chains in this list originate from one sample, sequenced in a study of vaccination effects on CD4 cells after COVID-19. Their specific antigens are unknown. The ViraFEST assay expanded antigen-specific CD4+ T cells with viral peptide pools before sequencing. Subsequent to a culture period of 10 days, CD4+ T cells were isolated. Method: immunoSEQ multiplex PCR; TCRdb's copy keeps in-frame clones and lacks some. The top ten hold under 30% of the sample, which has 30,000 to 35,000 clones, roughly two thirds seen once. The material was CD4+ T cells from PBMCs cultured with HCoV-229E spike peptides, obtained before COVID-19 vaccination. The source of these receptors is a human donor who received a COVID-19 vaccine.

This chain uses TRBV30 with TRBJ2-5; no clear D gene. Germline CDR1 reads GTSNPN; CDR2 reads SVGIG (reference sequence). With 0 bases removed from V and 3 bases from J, the gap between germline ends came to 11 bases. The CDR3 extends over 14 amino acids. The CDR3 loop reads CAWSVDGQKETQYF. DNA for the CDR3: TGTGCCTGGAGTGTAGACGGGCAAAAAGAGACCCAGTACTTC. Filled out from reference TRBV30 and TRBJ2-5, the complete variable domain reads SQTIHQWPATLVQPVGSPLSLECTVEGTSNPNLYWYRQAAGRGLQLLFYSVGIGQISSEVPQNLSASRPQDRQFILSSKKLLLSDSGFYLCAWSVDGQKETQYFGPGTRLLVL.

The genes are TRBV6-5 and TRBJ1-2, with D unresolved. The CDR3 sequence is 13 residues long. Per the germline V gene, CDR1 is MNHEY and CDR2 is SVGAGI. The V gene lost 7 bases and the J gene lost 5 bases, with 14 bases spanning the gap. Here the CDR3 reads CASNNKGGYGYTF. The DNA for the CDR3 is TGTGCCAGCAACAATAAGGGAGGGTATGGCTACACCTTC.

CDR3 sequence reads: CASSEKTGGGANVLTF. CDR3 coding DNA: TGCGCCAGCAGCGAAAAGACAGGTGGTGGGGCCAACGTCCTGACTTTC. The chain joins TRBV5-1 to TRBJ2-6, with a tentative D call TRBD1 (6 bases). Germline V gene sequence: CDR1 SGHRS, CDR2 YFSETQ. The CDR3 is 16 amino acids. V gave up 4 bases and J gave up 3 bases, with 14 bases separating them.

This chain connects TRBV5-1 to TRBJ2-7; D assignment may be TRBD1 or TRBD2 (5 bases each). Germline lookup yields CDR1 SGHRS and CDR2 YFSETQ. This CDR3 region has 14 residues. V dropped 4 bases and J dropped 0 bases, with 11 bases sitting between them. CDR3 amino acids: CASSLWGNSYEQYF. The CDR3 region has the DNA TGCGCCAGCAGCCTCTGGGGGAACTCCTACGAGCAGTACTTC.

The chain has TRBV5-1 and TRBJ1-4, with 12 bases identical to TRBD1. Germline loops: CDR1 SGHRS, CDR2 YFSETQ. The CDR3 consists of 18 residues. V lost 3 bases to trimming and J lost 8 bases; unmatched junction nucleotides: 14. The CDR3, as DNA: TGCGCCAGCAGCTCGCCTCCGGGACAGGGGGCCTATGGGGAAAAACTGTTTTTT. Encoded protein: CASSSPPGQGAYGEKLFF.